This record looks at one T cell receptor beta chain sequence and its context. Its antigen is undetermined. An end of the junction does not agree with germline; a read error may underlie this. The CDR3 spans 17 residues. Germline values: CDR1 ENHRY, CDR2 SYGVKD. Primers: 60 Vbeta forward and 13 Jbeta reverse. Data came from immunoSEQ multiplex PCR; TCRdb stores just in-frame clones and leaves some out. Of 300,000 or so clones detected, about four fifths appear once; the ten largest clones hold 2%. The data were taken from a study of cytomegalovirus exposure and HLA in healthy donors. Study-level points and caveats: In vitro testing confirmed a few CMV-associated chains as specific for CMV antigens. Presence/absence analyses assumed roughly uniform sequencing depth across donors, which may not hold.

The source is a woman between 35 and 50 years old in good health and CMV-seropositive. This chain links TRBV10-3 with TRBJ2-6; tentative D call: TRBD1 (5 bases). Sequenced material: PBMCs. The CDR3 protein is CAISEPSRDSGANGLTF. The CDR3 bases are TGTGCCATCAGTGAGCCGAGTAGGGATTCTGGGGCCAACGGCCTGACTTTC.